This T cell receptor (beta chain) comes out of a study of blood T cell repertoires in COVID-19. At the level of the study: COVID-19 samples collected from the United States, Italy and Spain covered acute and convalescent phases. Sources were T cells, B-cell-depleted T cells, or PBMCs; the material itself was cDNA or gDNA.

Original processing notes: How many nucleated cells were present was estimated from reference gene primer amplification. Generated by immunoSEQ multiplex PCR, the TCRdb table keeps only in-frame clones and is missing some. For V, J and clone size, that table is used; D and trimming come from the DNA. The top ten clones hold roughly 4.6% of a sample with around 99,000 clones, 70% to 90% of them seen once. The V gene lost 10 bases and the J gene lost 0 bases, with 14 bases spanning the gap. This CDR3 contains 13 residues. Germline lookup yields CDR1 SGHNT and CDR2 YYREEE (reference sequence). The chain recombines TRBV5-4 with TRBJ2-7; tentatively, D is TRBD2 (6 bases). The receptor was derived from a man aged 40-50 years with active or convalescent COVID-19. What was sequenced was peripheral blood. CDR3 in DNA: TGTGCCGGGGGTCTAGCGCTCTCCTACGAGCAGTACTTC. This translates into CAGGLALSYEQYF.